This T cell receptor beta chain was recovered during a study of T cell responses to AZD1222 COVID-19 vaccine. The study's findings and limits: Spike-specific TCR breadth and depth rose after two AZD1222 doses. Mapped onto spike, vaccine-associated CD4 TCRs spanned it and were dominant at 160-218 and 743-854.

Method: immunoSEQ multiplex PCR; TCRdb's copy keeps in-frame clones and lacks some. Of roughly 100,000 clones listed, over 70% were seen once; the top ten hold less than 9.5%. The J segment lost 0 bases and the V segment lost 1 base, leaving 0 bases of the junction unmatched. The CDR3 loop spans 15 amino acids. In germline, CDR1 is SGHRS, CDR2 YFSETQ. In the case of this clone: The antigen remains unidentified.

The chain uses TRBV5-1 and TRBJ2-1; the match to TRBD2 covers 8 bases. This clonotype was sampled from an adult in good health. The source material was peripheral blood, sampled on day 0 of AZD1222 vaccination. For the CDR3, the DNA is TGCGCCAGCAGCTTGCTAGCGGGCTCCTACAATGAGCAGTTCTTC. Translation gives CASSLLAGSYNEQFF.